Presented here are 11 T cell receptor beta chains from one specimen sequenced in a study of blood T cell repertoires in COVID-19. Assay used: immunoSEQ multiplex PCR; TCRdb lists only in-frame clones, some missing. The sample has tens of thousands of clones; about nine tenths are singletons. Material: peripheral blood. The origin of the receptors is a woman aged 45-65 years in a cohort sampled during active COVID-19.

CDR3 sequence reads: CASTTGGQLNTEAFF. For the CDR3, the DNA is TGTGCCAGTACGACAGGGGGGCAACTGAACACTGAAGCTTTCTTT. J is TRBJ1-1 and V is TRBV19; 9 positions match TRBD1. CDR3 length: 15 residues. V gave up 7 bases and J gave up 0 bases; unmatched junction bases: 6. The V gene's germline CDR1 is LNHDA and CDR2 SQIVND (reference sequence).

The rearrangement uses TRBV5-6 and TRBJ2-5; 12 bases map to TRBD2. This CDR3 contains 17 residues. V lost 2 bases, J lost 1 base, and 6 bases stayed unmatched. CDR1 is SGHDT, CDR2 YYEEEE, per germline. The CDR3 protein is CASSLQLLAGGQETQYF. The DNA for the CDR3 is TGTGCCAGCAGCTTACAATTACTAGCGGGGGGCCAAGAGACCCAGTACTTC. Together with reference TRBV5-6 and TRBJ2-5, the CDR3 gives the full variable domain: DAGVTQSPTHLIKTRGQQVTLRCSPKSGHDTVSWYQQALGQGPQFIFQYYEEEERQRGNFPDRFSGHQFPNYSSELNVNALLLGDSALYLCASSLQLLAGGQETQYFGPGTRLLVL.

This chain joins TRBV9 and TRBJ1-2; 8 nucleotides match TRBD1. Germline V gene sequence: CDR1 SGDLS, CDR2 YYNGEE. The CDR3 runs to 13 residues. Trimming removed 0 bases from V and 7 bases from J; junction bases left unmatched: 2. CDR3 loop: CASSVDGQGGYTF. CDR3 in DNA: TGTGCCAGCAGCGTAGATGGACAGGGTGGCTACACCTTC.

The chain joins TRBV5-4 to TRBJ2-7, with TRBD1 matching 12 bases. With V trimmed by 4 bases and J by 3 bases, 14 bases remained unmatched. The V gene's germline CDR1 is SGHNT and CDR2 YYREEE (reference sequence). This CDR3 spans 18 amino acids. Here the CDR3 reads CASSRSAGQGAGIYEQYF. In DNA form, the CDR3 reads TGTGCCAGCAGCCGTAGTGCGGGACAGGGGGCGGGAATCTACGAGCAGTACTTC.

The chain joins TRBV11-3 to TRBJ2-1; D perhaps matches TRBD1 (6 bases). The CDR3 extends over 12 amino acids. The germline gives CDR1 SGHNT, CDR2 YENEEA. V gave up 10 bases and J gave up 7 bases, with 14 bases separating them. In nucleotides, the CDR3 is TGTGCCACTGCTAGGGGGTTGAATGAGCAGTTCTTC. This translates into CATARGLNEQFF.

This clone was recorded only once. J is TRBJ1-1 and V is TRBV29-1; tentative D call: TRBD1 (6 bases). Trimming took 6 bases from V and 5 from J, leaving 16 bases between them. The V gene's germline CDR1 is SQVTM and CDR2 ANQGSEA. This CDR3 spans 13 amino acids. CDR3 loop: CSVGGGGRTEAFF. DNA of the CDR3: TGCAGCGTCGGCGGGGGGGGGCGAACTGAAGCTTTCTTT.

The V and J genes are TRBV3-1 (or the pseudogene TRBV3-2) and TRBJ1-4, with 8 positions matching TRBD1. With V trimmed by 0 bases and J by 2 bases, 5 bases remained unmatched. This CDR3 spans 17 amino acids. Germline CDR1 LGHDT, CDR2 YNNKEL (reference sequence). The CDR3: CASSQDFRTGTNEKLFF. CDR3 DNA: TGTGCCAGCAGCCAAGATTTTAGGACAGGGACTAATGAAAAACTGTTTTTT.

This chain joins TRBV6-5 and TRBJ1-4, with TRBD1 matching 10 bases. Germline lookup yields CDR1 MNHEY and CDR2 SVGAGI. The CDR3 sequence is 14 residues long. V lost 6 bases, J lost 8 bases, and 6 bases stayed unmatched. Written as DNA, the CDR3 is TGTGCCAGCAGGGTGGGGGACAGGGGCGAAAAACTGTTTTTT. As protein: CASRVGDRGEKLFF.

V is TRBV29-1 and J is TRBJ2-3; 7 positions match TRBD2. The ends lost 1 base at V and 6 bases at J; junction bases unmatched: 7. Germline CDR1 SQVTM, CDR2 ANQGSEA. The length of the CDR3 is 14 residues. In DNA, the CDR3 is TGCAGCGTTGAAGTACCAAGCGGGATCGATACGCAGTATTTT. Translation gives CSVEVPSGIDTQYF.

CDR3 sequence (DNA): TGTGCCAGCAGCTTGACAGGGCCCCATATGAACACTGAAGCTTTCTTT. Protein product: CASSLTGPHMNTEAFF. The chain links TRBV5-6 to TRBJ1-1; TRBD1 might be the D (6 bases). V lost 1 base and J lost 0, with 13 bases in between. The CDR3 is made up of 16 amino acids. The germline CDR1 and CDR2 sequences are SGHDT and YYEEEE.

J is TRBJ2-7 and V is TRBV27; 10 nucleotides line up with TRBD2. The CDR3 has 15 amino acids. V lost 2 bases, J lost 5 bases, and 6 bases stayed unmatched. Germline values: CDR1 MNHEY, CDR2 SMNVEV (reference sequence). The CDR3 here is CASSLELAGRNEQYF. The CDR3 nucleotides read TGTGCCAGCAGTTTAGAACTAGCGGGAAGGAACGAGCAGTACTTC.